This T cell receptor beta chain was sequenced for a study of blood T cell repertoires in COVID-19. Someone with COVID-19 had been met by exposed participants within 2 weeks before study entry. By its share, this clone is medium-sized. Using immunoSEQ multiplex PCR, the repertoire was profiled, and TCRdb retains in-frame clones only, with some absent. The profile shows 250,000 or so clones, approximately 83% of them singletons. The CDR3 has 17 residues. Germline CDR1 SGDLS, CDR2 YYNGEE. J was trimmed by 1 base and V by 2 bases; bases with no gene match: 10. This sequence originates from a woman aged 40 to 50 who had been exposed to COVID-19. What was sequenced was PBMCs or T cells enriched from blood (not recorded which). The chain has TRBV9 and TRBJ2-5, with TRBD2 matching over 8 bases. This CDR3 reads CASSVQPTSGGQETQYF. DNA for the CDR3: TGTGCCAGCAGCGTCCAACCCACCAGCGGGGGCCAAGAGACCCAGTACTTC.